This T cell receptor (beta chain) appears in the sequencing data of a study of T-cell memory formation after mild COVID-19. After 5'RACE with constant-segment primers, TCR alpha and TCR beta cDNA libraries carrying sample barcodes and UMIs were obtained. From the 5' RACE reads, TCRdb called clonotypes with MiXCR, one entry per CDR3 protein. The table lists about 82,000 distinct CDR3 sequences, around 13% of them singletons. V lost 5 bases and J lost 9; bases outside the gene matches: 11. In germline, CDR1 is LNHNV, CDR2 YYDKDF (reference sequence). The CDR3 is 16 residues long. V is TRBV15 and J is TRBJ2-1; 12 bases line up with TRBD2. The receptor was derived from a young man who had mild COVID-19 (a few samples of this study predate the infection). Cell type and time point are not known. Source material: PBMCs or a T cell subset sorted from them (not recorded which). For the CDR3, the DNA is TGTGCCACCAGCGCTGGACTAGCGGGGCGCTGGGGTGAGCAGTTCTTC. It encodes CATSAGLAGRWGEQFF.